The rows below give T cell receptor beta chains drawn from one sample of a study of blood T cell repertoires in COVID-19. TCRdb keeps only in-frame clones here, not all; method: immunoSEQ multiplex PCR. The table includes over 350,000 clones, just under 90% detected once. The sequenced material came from PBMCs or T cells enriched from blood (not recorded which). Receptors originate from a woman in her forties or fifties who had recovered from COVID-19. Each CDR3 is given with its conserved first and last residue. The order of the fields is clone size, D gene, V gene, J gene, CDR3 protein, CDR3 DNA. D genes are given only for firm matches. Clone size, where shown, is once, few, many, or a class for clones that have expanded.

>NA|TRBD1|TRBV28|TRBJ1-2
CASRGQGGDYGYTF
TGTGCCAGCAGGGGACAGGGAGGGGACTATGGCTACACCTTC
>few|TRBD2|TRBV5-1|TRBJ2-7
CASRIASGGSYEQYF
TGCGCCAGCAGAATAGCTAGCGGGGGATCCTACGAGCAGTACTTC
>few|NA|TRBV5-6|TRBJ1-2
CASSQDSRYGYTF
TGTGCCAGCAGCCAAGACAGCCGCTATGGCTACACCTTC
>NA|NA|TRBV6-5|TRBJ1-1
CASSYSPLPGDQAFF
TGTGCCAGCAGTTACTCCCCATTACCGGGGGATCAAGCTTTCTTT
>NA|TRBD1|TRBV5-4|TRBJ1-2
CASSSPGQGARGYTF
TGTGCCAGCAGCTCCCCGGGACAGGGGGCTCGGGGCTACACCTTC
>NA|NA|TRBV21-1|TRBJ2-7
CASSKVALAEKYYEQYF
TGTGCCAGCAGCAAAGTTGCTCTAGCGGAAAAATACTACGAGCAGTACTTC
>NA|TRBD1|TRBV28|TRBJ2-7
CASRPGQDFYEQYF
TGTGCCAGCAGACCGGGACAGGATTTCTACGAGCAGTACTTC
>NA|TRBD2|TRBV7-2|TRBJ2-1
CASSFAGGLHNEQFF
TGTGCCAGCAGCTTCGCGGGGGGCCTTCACAATGAGCAGTTCTTC
>NA|NA|TRBV24-1|TRBJ2-1
CATSSQGYEQFF
TGTGCCACCTCGTCGCAGGGCTATGAGCAGTTCTTC
>NA|TRBD1|TRBV4-3|TRBJ1-2
CASSPWTGASYGYTF
TGCGCCAGCAGCCCATGGACAGGGGCCAGCTATGGCTACACCTTC
>NA|TRBD1|TRBV20-1|TRBJ1-1
CSASGSLQGSTEAFF
TGCAGTGCTAGTGGCTCCTTACAGGGGAGCACTGAAGCTTTCTTT
>NA|NA|TRBV27|TRBJ1-5
CASSLGAGVGPQHF
TGTGCCAGCAGTTTAGGGGCAGGGGTTGGGCCCCAGCATTTT
>once|NA|TRBV7-2|TRBJ2-4
CASSLSASKENIQYF
TGTGCCAGCAGCTTATCGGCTAGCAAAGAAAACATTCAGTACTTC
>NA|TRBD1|TRBV18|TRBJ1-2
CASSPPLTDRGSGYTF
TGTGCCAGCTCACCACCTCTGACCGACAGGGGGAGTGGCTACACCTTC
>NA|TRBD1|TRBV2|TRBJ2-6
CASSADRGVSGANVLTF
TGTGCCAGCAGCGCGGACAGGGGAGTTTCTGGGGCCAACGTCCTGACTTTC
>NA|NA|TRBV29-1|TRBJ2-2
CSVFNPNTGELFF
TGCAGCGTTTTTAATCCGAACACCGGGGAGCTGTTTTTT
>many|NA|TRBV5-1|TRBJ1-6
CASSQEGTALGSPLHF
TGCGCCAGCAGCCAGGAGGGGACGGCCTTAGGGTCACCCCTCCACTTT
>NA|NA|TRBV5-6|TRBJ1-2
CASSPPRDTSIRGYTF
TGTGCCAGCAGCCCCCCCCGGGACACCTCGATTCGTGGCTACACCTTC
>NA|NA|TRBV20-1|TRBJ1-1
CSLQGSQAFF
TGCAGTCTCCAGGGTTCTCAGGCTTTCTTT
>NA|TRBD2|TRBV10-3|TRBJ2-7
CAISDDSGGPSYEQYF
TGTGCCATCAGTGACGACTCGGGGGGGCCTTCCTACGAGCAGTACTTC
>NA|TRBD1|TRBV4-1|TRBJ2-1
CASSPESTGSSYNEQFF
TGCGCCAGCAGCCCAGAGTCGACAGGGAGCTCCTACAATGAGCAGTTCTTC
>once|TRBD1|TRBV20-1|TRBJ2-5
CSASHTGALQETQYF
TGCAGTGCTAGTCACACAGGGGCGCTGCAAGAGACCCAGTACTTC
>NA|NA|TRBV3-1/TRBV3-2|TRBJ2-1
CASSLGSSYNEQFF
TGTGCCAGCAGTTTGGGGAGCTCCTACAATGAGCAGTTCTTC
>NA|NA|TRBV28|TRBJ1-2
CASSLAGEGIYGYTF
TGTGCCAGCAGTTTGGCCGGGGAGGGGATATATGGCTACACCTTC
>NA|NA|TRBV30|TRBJ1-1
CAWGQGFTEAFF
TGTGCCTGGGGGCAGGGATTCACTGAAGCTTTCTTT
>few|TRBD1|TRBV5-4|TRBJ1-6
CASAQGQGASPLHF
TGTGCCAGCGCGCAGGGACAGGGGGCTTCACCCCTCCACTTT
>NA|NA|TRBV3-1/TRBV3-2|TRBJ1-2
CASSQDAQGSHPNYGYTF
TGTGCCAGCAGCCAAGATGCGCAGGGATCCCACCCTAACTATGGCTACACCTTC
>NA|TRBD1|TRBV7-3|TRBJ1-1
CASSLTGQGNTEAFF
TGTGCCAGCAGCTTAACGGGACAGGGGAACACTGAAGCTTTCTTT